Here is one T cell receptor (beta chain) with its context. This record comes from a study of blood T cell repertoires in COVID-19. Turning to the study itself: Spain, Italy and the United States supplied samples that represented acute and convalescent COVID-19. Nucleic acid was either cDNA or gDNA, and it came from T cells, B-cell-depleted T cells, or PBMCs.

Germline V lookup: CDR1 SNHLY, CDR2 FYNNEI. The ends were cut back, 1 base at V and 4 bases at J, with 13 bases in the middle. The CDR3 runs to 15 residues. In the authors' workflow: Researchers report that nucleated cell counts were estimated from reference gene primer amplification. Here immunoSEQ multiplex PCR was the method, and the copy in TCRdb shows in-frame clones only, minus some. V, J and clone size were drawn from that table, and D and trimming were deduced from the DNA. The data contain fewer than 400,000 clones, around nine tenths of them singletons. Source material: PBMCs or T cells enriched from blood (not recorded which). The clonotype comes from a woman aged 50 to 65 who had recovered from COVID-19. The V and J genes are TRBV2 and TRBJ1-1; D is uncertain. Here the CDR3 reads CASSEEDLGFTEAFF. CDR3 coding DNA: TGTGCCAGCAGTGAAGAGGACTTAGGGTTCACTGAAGCTTTCTTT.